The next 10 T cell receptor beta chains were all read from a single sample in a study of shared clonotypes between healthy human individuals. Using immunoSEQ multiplex PCR, the repertoire was profiled, and TCRdb retains in-frame clones only, with some absent. The data contain about 2 million clones, about 95% of them singletons. Naive CD8 cells comprised CD45RO-negative, CCR7-positively selected cells, excluding terminally differentiated effector memory CD45RA+ cells. Sample: naive CD8+ T cells sorted from blood. These receptors were collected from a man aged 18 to 30 in good health.

In DNA form, the CDR3 reads TGTGCCAGCAGTCCCCGCGGAGCAGCGGGAGTGGGAGAGACCCAGTACTTC. Translating gives CASSPRGAAGVGETQYF. This chain uses TRBV5-6 with TRBJ2-5; the match to TRBD2 covers 8 bases. Germline lookup yields CDR1 SGHDT and CDR2 YYEEEE. The CDR3 extends over 17 amino acids. V gave up 5 bases and J gave up 4 bases; unmatched junction bases: 16.

The chain is built from TRBV28 and TRBJ2-5; no definite D call. The CDR3 runs to 13 residues. The V gene's germline CDR1 is MDHEN and CDR2 SYDVKM. Between the trimmed V and J ends, which lost 4 bases and 7 bases, there was a span of 13 bases. The CDR3 loop reads CASSSRLSGTQYF. The CDR3, as DNA: TGTGCCAGCAGTTCCAGACTCTCAGGGACCCAGTACTTC.

The rearrangement joins TRBV9 to TRBJ1-1; D remains unclear. Germline V lookup: CDR1 SGDLS, CDR2 YYNGEE. The V end was cut by 2 bases, the J end by 0 bases, with 8 bases between. The CDR3 is 14 amino acids. The chain's CDR3 is CASSVSLLNTEAFF. CDR3 bases: TGTGCCAGCAGCGTCTCTCTTCTGAACACTGAAGCTTTCTTT.

This chain joins TRBV4-2 and TRBJ2-1, with 8 bases that match TRBD2. Germline lookup yields CDR1 LGHNA and CDR2 YNFKEQ. V trimming: 0 bases; J trimming: 0 bases; junction bases outside the gene matches: 13. This CDR3 has 20 amino acids. CDR3 sequence reads: CASSQDGSAGASLSYNEQFF. The CDR3 coding sequence is TGTGCCAGCAGCCAAGATGGTTCAGCGGGGGCTTCCCTCTCCTACAATGAGCAGTTCTTC.

This clone came up once. J is TRBJ2-1 and V is TRBV7-6; 11 bases match TRBD2. The CDR3 length is 17 residues. CDR1 and CDR2 (germline): SGHVS, FNYEAQ. The ends lost 5 bases at V and 4 bases at J; junction bases unmatched: 10. CDR3 nucleotide sequence: TGTGCCAGCAGCCCGGGACTAGCGGACGAAATTTACAATGAGCAGTTCTTC. The encoded protein is CASSPGLADEIYNEQFF.

The chain has TRBV27 and TRBJ2-7; D might be TRBD2 (5 bases). There are 15 residues in the CDR3. V was cut by 6 bases and J by 3 bases, with 18 bases left in between. Germline V gene lookup returns CDR1 MNHEY and CDR2 SMNVEV (reference sequence). This CDR3 is CASRGDKLPLYEQYF. The CDR3 region has the DNA TGTGCCAGCAGGGGAGACAAGTTGCCACTCTACGAGCAGTACTTC.

This clone was detected only once. This chain joins TRBV4-1 and TRBJ2-3; TRBD2 matches 10 bases. The CDR3 totals 17 residues. Per the germline V gene, CDR1 is MGHRA and CDR2 is YSYEKL. The V and J ends lost 2 bases and 3 bases, in that order; junction bases with no gene match: 8. The CDR3 nucleotides read TGCGCCAGCAGCCAACCTCTAGCGGGAGAGAGGACAGATACGCAGTATTTT. Translating it yields CASSQPLAGERTDTQYF.

V is TRBV10-2 and J is TRBJ2-1; 12 nucleotides match TRBD2. CDR3 length: 14 amino acids. Germline V gene data show CDR1 as WSHSY and CDR2 as SAAADI. The trim removed 4 bases at V and 7 bases at J, leaving 2 bases unmatched. The CDR3 loop reads CASSGLAGVNEQFF. The CDR3 DNA is TGCGCCAGCAGTGGACTAGCGGGAGTTAATGAGCAGTTCTTC.

The chain carries TRBV5-1 and TRBJ2-7, with D perhaps TRBD2 (5 bases). Trimming shortened V by 4 bases and J by 3 bases, and 17 bases separated the two germline ends. The CDR3 sequence is 15 residues long. CDR1 and CDR2 from the germline V gene are SGHRS and YFSETQ. The CDR3 loop is CASSLTGSLLYEQYF. The CDR3 coding sequence is TGCGCCAGCAGCCTGACTGGGAGTCTCCTCTACGAGCAGTACTTC.

This rearrangement joins TRBV18 to TRBJ2-7; a weak D match, TRBD2 (5 bases). With 4 bases removed from V and 7 bases from J, the gap between germline ends came to 17 bases. Germline V gives CDR1 KGHSH, CDR2 LQKENI. The CDR3 has 14 residues. For the CDR3, the DNA is TGTGCCAGCTCACGGACTGACTTATTACAAGAGCAGTACTTC. This encodes CASSRTDLLQEQYF.